The next 27 T cell receptor beta chains were all read from a single sample in a study of cytotoxic CD8 clonotypes in ibrutinib-treated CLL. Assay: immunoSEQ multiplex PCR; the TCRdb copy retains only in-frame clones and omits some. This table has 250,000 to 350,000 clones, roughly three quarters appearing once. Sequenced here: PBMCs, sampled at disease progression, from a patient treated with ibrutinib. These receptors were obtained from a human donor with chronic lymphocytic leukemia.

This sequence joins TRBV10-3 and TRBJ1-6, with TRBD1 matching 10 bases. Per the germline V gene, CDR1 is ENHRY and CDR2 is SYGVKD. Trimming at V came to 2 bases and at J to 8 bases, leaving 9 bases not matched to a gene. The CDR3 covers 17 residues. The CDR3 bases are TGTGCCATCAGTGAGAAGGACAGGGGGTCCTTCCATTCACCCCTCCACTTT. Translation: CAISEKDRGSFHSPLHF.

This sequence joins TRBV13 and TRBJ2-1; unclear D gene. Trimming removed 4 bases at V and 10 bases at J, with 11 bases between. This CDR3 has 12 residues. Germline lookup yields CDR1 PRHDT and CDR2 FYEKMQ (reference sequence). CDR3 region: CASSSALGEQFF. CDR3 DNA sequence: TGTGCCAGCAGCTCCGCACTGGGGGAGCAGTTCTTC.

The chain joins TRBV9 to TRBJ2-1; weak D call: TRBD1 (6 bases). This CDR3 has 14 amino acids. V lost 3 bases to trimming and J lost 4 bases, with 11 bases between them. Per germline, CDR1 SGDLS and CDR2 YYNGEE. CDR3 amino acids: CASSAQGLYNEQFF. CDR3 coding DNA: TGTGCCAGCAGCGCACAGGGCCTTTACAATGAGCAGTTCTTC. Drawing the rest from reference TRBV9 and TRBJ2-1, the complete variable domain is DSGVTQTPKHLITATGQRVTLRCSPRSGDLSVYWYQQSLDQGLQFLIQYYNGEERAKGNILERFSAQQFPDLHSELNLSSLELGDSALYFCASSAQGLYNEQFFGPGTRLTVL.

This clone is a singleton in its sample. This chain connects TRBV4-2 to TRBJ1-3, with a weak D call TRBD1 (5 bases). The germline CDR1 and CDR2 sequences are LGHNA and YNFKEQ. This CDR3 spans 18 amino acids. With 0 bases removed from V and 0 bases from J, the gap between germline ends came to 15 bases. The CDR3 DNA reads as TGTGCCAGCAGCCAAGAAATACGGGACTCGAGCTCTGGAAACACCATATATTTT. It specifies CASSQEIRDSSSGNTIYF.

This clone was counted only a few times. The J gene is TRBJ2-1, the V gene TRBV6-5; TRBD1 matches at 8 bases. CDR1 is MNHEY, CDR2 SVGAGI, per germline. The CDR3 contains 16 residues. V was pared by 0 bases and J by 3 bases, with 4 bases of the junction left unmatched. CDR3 in amino acids: CASSYSHRGYYNEQFF. In DNA, the CDR3 is TGTGCCAGCAGTTACTCCCACAGGGGGTACTACAATGAGCAGTTCTTC.

The chain uses TRBV18 and TRBJ1-6; a possible D gene is TRBD1 (6 bases). V gave up 6 bases and J gave up 5 bases, with 11 bases separating them. The CDR3 contains 14 residues. CDR1 and CDR2 from the germline V gene are KGHSH and LQKENI. CDR3 sequence reads: CASSRTGNNSPLHF. The CDR3 nucleotides are TGTGCCAGCTCCCGTACAGGGAATAATTCACCCCTCCACTTT.

The chain employs TRBV5-1 and TRBJ2-3; 9 bases map to TRBD2. Germline CDR1 SGHRS, CDR2 YFSETQ. V lost 4 bases and J lost 8; bases outside the gene matches: 11. This CDR3 comprises 15 residues. The CDR3 reads CASSMAGGPGGTQYF. CDR3 nucleotides: TGCGCCAGCAGCATGGCGGGAGGGCCGGGGGGTACGCAGTATTTT.

This clone was counted a few times. The rearrangement links TRBV4-1 to TRBJ1-5; no reliable D call. V gave up 3 bases and J gave up 12 bases, with 15 bases separating them. Germline V lookup: CDR1 MGHRA, CDR2 YSYEKL. This CDR3 is 13 amino acids long. This CDR3 is CASSHTFLGRQHF. CDR3 DNA sequence: TGCGCCAGCAGCCACACCTTCCTGGGCCGCCAGCATTTT.

This clone was observed a handful of times. This chain joins TRBV5-6 and TRBJ2-7, with TRBD1 as a possible D gene (6 bases). Germline CDR1 reads SGHDT; CDR2 reads YYEEEE. Trimming took 2 bases from V and 0 from J, leaving 12 bases between them. This CDR3 region has 15 residues. The CDR3 DNA reads TGTGCCAGCAGCTTTGGACCAGGGGTCTCCTACGAGCAGTACTTC. Protein: CASSFGPGVSYEQYF. Combining the CDR3 with reference TRBV5-6 and TRBJ2-7 gives the whole variable domain DAGVTQSPTHLIKTRGQQVTLRCSPKSGHDTVSWYQQALGQGPQFIFQYYEEEERQRGNFPDRFSGHQFPNYSSELNVNALLLGDSALYLCASSFGPGVSYEQYFGPGTRLTVT.

This clone was counted between two and nine times. The chain has TRBV13 and TRBJ1-2, with TRBD1 matching over 7 bases. This CDR3 spans 14 amino acids. The trim removed 5 bases at V and 5 bases at J, leaving 8 bases unmatched. Germline CDR1 PRHDT, CDR2 FYEKMQ (reference sequence). The CDR3 DNA follows: TGTGCCAGCAGCACCCTCAGGGGGGCATATGGCTACACCTTC. This sequence encodes CASSTLRGAYGYTF.

The CDR3 DNA is TGTGCCAGCAGCCCTAGCGGGAGCAGCCCGAACACCGGGGAGCTGTTTTTT. This encodes CASSPSGSSPNTGELFF. This rearrangement joins TRBV7-9 to TRBJ2-2; TRBD2 aligns across 10 bases. In germline, CDR1 is SEHNR, CDR2 FQNEAQ (reference sequence). The CDR3 runs 17 residues. The J segment lost 0 bases and the V segment lost 5 bases, leaving 6 bases of the junction unmatched. The entire variable domain, with the rest obtained from reference TRBV7-9 and TRBJ2-2, is as follows: DTGVSQNPRHKITKRGQNVTFRCDPISEHNRLYWYRQTLGQGPEFLTYFQNEAQLEKSRLLSDRFSAERPKGSFSTLEIQRTEQGDSAMYLCASSPSGSSPNTGELFFGEGSRLTVL.

The J gene is TRBJ1-5, the V gene TRBV7-8; no definite D call. V was trimmed by 3 bases and J by 7 bases, leaving 13 bases between them. This CDR3 region has 14 residues. CDR1 is SGHVS and CDR2 is FQNEAQ in the germline V gene. The CDR3 coding sequence is TGTGCCAGCAGCTTCGGTCCCAGAAGGCAGCCCCAGCATTTT. Translating it yields CASSFGPRRQPQHF. The full variable domain, with the rest looked up from reference TRBV7-8 and TRBJ1-5, is GAGVSQSPRYKVAKRGQDVALRCDPISGHVSLFWYQQALGQGPEFLTYFQNEAQLDKSGLPSDRFFAERPEGSVSTLKIQRTQQEDSAVYLCASSFGPRRQPQHFGDGTRLSIL.

V is TRBV5-1 and J is TRBJ2-4; D is unresolved. In germline, CDR1 is SGHRS, CDR2 YFSETQ. This CDR3 spans 17 amino acids. V shed 4 bases and J shed 9 bases, with 26 bases lying between them. The CDR3 is CASSPTSVPFALSIQYF. In nucleotides, the CDR3 is TGCGCCAGCAGCCCCACTTCCGTCCCCTTTGCCCTCTCCATTCAGTACTTC.

This chain joins TRBV5-1 and TRBJ2-3, with TRBD1 as a possible D gene (6 bases). V shed 1 base and J shed 6 bases, with 12 bases lying between them. CDR3 length: 14 residues. Germline V gene lookup returns CDR1 SGHRS and CDR2 YFSETQ. Here the CDR3 DNA reads TGCGCCAGCAGCTTGACGGCAGGGGAGGATACGCAGTATTTT. Protein: CASSLTAGEDTQYF.

V and J are TRBV5-1 and TRBJ2-2; 9 positions agree with TRBD1. This CDR3 has 15 residues. Germline values: CDR1 SGHRS, CDR2 YFSETQ. Unmatched junction bases numbered 7, after V lost 5 bases and J lost 5 bases. CDR3: CASSLDGTGTGELFF. CDR3 bases: TGCGCCAGCAGTCTAGACGGGACAGGGACCGGGGAGCTGTTTTTT.

The chain carries TRBV7-2 and TRBJ2-7; weak D call: TRBD1 (5 bases). Trimming shortened V by 0 bases and J by 3 bases, and 12 bases separated the two germline ends. In germline, CDR1 is SGHTA, CDR2 FQGNSA. The CDR3 covers 15 residues. In nucleotides, the CDR3 is TGTGCCAGCAGCTTAGCCTCCGACAGACTCTACGAGCAGTACTTC. Protein: CASSLASDRLYEQYF.

V usage is TRBV7-8 and J usage is TRBJ1-1, with D unclear. Germline V gene sequence: CDR1 SGHVS, CDR2 FQNEAQ. This CDR3 region has 13 residues. Trimming cost V 4 bases and J 8 bases, with 14 bases left between them. CDR3 amino acids: CASSYPLLPEAFF. The CDR3 bases are TGTGCCAGCAGCTACCCCCTCCTCCCCGAAGCTTTCTTT.

V gene TRBV28 combines with J gene TRBJ2-5, with 9 bases matching TRBD1. V shed 6 bases and J 4 bases; nucleotides not matched to a gene: 9. The CDR3 length is 15 residues. Germline values: CDR1 MDHEN, CDR2 SYDVKM. CDR3 sequence (DNA): TGTGCCAGCAGCGAACAGGGGGCTGAGGGAGAGACCCAGTACTTC. Protein product: CASSEQGAEGETQYF.

The chain joins TRBV19 to TRBJ1-1; TRBD1 agrees at 7 bases. From germline, CDR1 is LNHDA and CDR2 SQIVND (reference sequence). Trimming removed 6 bases from V and 2 bases from J; junction bases left unmatched: 6. This CDR3 has 14 amino acids. The CDR3 is CASSGGQVNTEAFF. The CDR3 DNA reads as TGTGCCAGTAGCGGAGGACAGGTAAACACTGAAGCTTTCTTT.

V is TRBV29-1 and J is TRBJ2-5; 8 nucleotides align to TRBD1. Per the germline V gene, CDR1 is SQVTM and CDR2 is ANQGSEA. CDR3 length equals 13 residues. V trimming: 5 bases; J trimming: 0 bases; junction bases outside the gene matches: 2. The CDR3 here is CSVYRGDQETQYF. CDR3 coding DNA: TGCAGCGTTTACAGGGGGGACCAAGAGACCCAGTACTTC.

V gene TRBV19 combines with J gene TRBJ1-2; D is unresolved. The CDR3 is 13 residues long. The V end was cut by 9 bases, the J end by 2 bases, with 13 bases between. From germline, CDR1 is LNHDA and CDR2 SQIVND (reference sequence). The CDR3 is CASEPRVNYGYTF. CDR3 nucleotides: TGTGCCAGCGAACCTAGGGTAAACTATGGCTACACCTTC.

The chain links TRBV25-1 to TRBJ2-1; 9 nucleotides line up with TRBD1. The germline gives CDR1 MGHDK, CDR2 SYGVNS. The CDR3 is 16 amino acids. Germline trimming cut 6 bases from V and 4 bases from J; bases unmatched to any gene: 10. CDR3 region: CASSGVQGAGYNEQFF. The CDR3 DNA follows: TGTGCCAGCAGCGGGGTACAGGGGGCGGGATACAATGAGCAGTTCTTC.

The chain employs TRBV5-1 and TRBJ1-2; D is uncertain. This CDR3 is 11 amino acids long. V was pared by 5 bases and J by 4 bases, with 6 bases between. The germline V gene has CDR1 SGHRS and CDR2 YFSETQ. The CDR3 nucleotides are TGCGCCAGCAGTGGGGTCTATGGCTACACCTTC. It translates to CASSGVYGYTF.

This chain connects TRBV9 to TRBJ2-3; D not resolved. The CDR3 is 13 residues long. Germline CDR1 is SGDLS and CDR2 is YYNGEE. V shed 4 bases and J shed 4 bases, with 10 bases lying between them. DNA for the CDR3: TGTGCCAGCAGCCCCACCCTACCAGATACGCAGTATTTT. Protein sequence: CASSPTLPDTQYF.

The rearrangement joins TRBV2 to TRBJ2-2; D is possibly TRBD1 (6 bases). V dropped 0 bases and J dropped 4 bases, with 12 bases sitting between them. The CDR3 has 16 amino acids. Germline-derived CDR1 and CDR2 are SNHLY and FYNNEI. The CDR3 coding sequence is TGTGCCAGCAGTGAAGCTGGGCTAGGGGGCACCGGGGAGCTGTTTTTT. It codes for CASSEAGLGGTGELFF.

This clone was counted only a few times. CDR3 coding DNA: TGCGCCAGCAGCTGGGCGGGGGACCTCTACGAGCAGTACTTC. It is translated as CASSWAGDLYEQYF. The chain employs TRBV5-1 and TRBJ2-7; TRBD2 aligns across 7 bases. The CDR3 length is 14 residues. Trimming removed 3 bases from V and 3 bases from J; junction bases left unmatched: 6. The germline gives CDR1 SGHRS, CDR2 YFSETQ.

This clone was counted a single time. This sequence joins TRBV19 and TRBJ2-4, with 9 bases that match TRBD2. The V segment lost 7 bases and the J segment 3 bases; nucleotides outside the gene matches: 16. Germline CDR1 LNHDA, CDR2 SQIVND (reference sequence). There are 18 residues in the CDR3. CDR3 nucleotide sequence: TGTGCCAGTACACCGGGACTAGCATCATTTCGGGTCAAAAACATTCAGTACTTC. Protein sequence: CASTPGLASFRVKNIQYF.